This is a list of T cell receptor beta chains from one sample in a study of cytomegalovirus exposure and HLA in healthy donors. The method was immunoSEQ multiplex PCR; TCRdb's version includes in-frame clones alone and lacks a portion of them. The data show about 130,000 clones, 80% seen once. The source material was PBMCs. These receptors were taken from a man aged 30-40 years in good health and CMV-seronegative. Each CDR3 is given with its conserved first and last residue. D genes are given only for firm matches. Size is omitted from some rows. Given values are once, few, many or a class for expanded clones.

>.|TRBJ2-1|20|.|TRBV21-1
CASSRYLAGGCMSSYNEQFF
TGTGCCAGCAGCAGGTATCTAGCGGGAGGCTGTATGAGCTCCTACAATGAGCAGTTCTTC
>.|TRBJ2-1|15|TRBD1|TRBV9
CASSVEGASYNEQFF
TGTGCCAGCAGCGTCGAGGGGGCATCCTACAATGAGCAGTTCTTC
>few|TRBJ2-2|16|.|TRBV2
CASSEAGGSNTGELFF
TGTGCCAGCAGTGAAGCAGGGGGATCGAACACCGGGGAGCTGTTTTTT
>.|TRBJ2-7|17|TRBD2|TRBV6-1
CASSEEVSGRARDEQYF
TGTGCCAGCAGTGAAGAAGTTAGCGGGAGGGCTCGGGACGAGCAGTACTTC
>.|TRBJ2-5|13|TRBD2|TRBV18
CASSKREEETQYF
TGTGCCAGCTCAAAGCGGGAGGAGGAGACCCAGTACTTC
>.|TRBJ1-1|14|.|TRBV5-1
CASSLGPGGTEAFF
TGCGCCAGCAGCTTGGGACCGGGGGGCACTGAAGCTTTCTTT
>.|TRBJ1-2|11|.|TRBV20-1
CSARDEGGYTF
TGCAGTGCTAGGGACGAGGGTGGCTACACCTTC
>.|TRBJ2-5|15|.|TRBV6-1
CASTLNRAPQETQYF
TGTGCCAGCACTCTGAACAGGGCTCCCCAAGAGACCCAGTACTTC
>.|TRBJ2-7|17|TRBD1|TRBV13
CASSRPQAGGKTYEQYF
TGTGCCAGCAGTCGACCCCAGGCAGGGGGAAAAACCTACGAGCAGTACTTC
>.|TRBJ2-5|14|.|TRBV7-2
CASSPDWDQETQYF
TGTGCCAGCAGCCCAGACTGGGACCAAGAGACCCAGTACTTC
>.|TRBJ2-7|15|TRBD1|TRBV4-3
CASSQSQTGVYEQYF
TGCGCCAGCAGCCAATCACAGACAGGGGTTTACGAGCAGTACTTC
>.|TRBJ2-5|15|.|TRBV27
CASNPFLVDQETQYF
TGTGCCAGCAACCCTTTTTTGGTAGACCAAGAGACCCAGTACTTC
>.|TRBJ2-3|16|TRBD2|TRBV30
CAWSVLAASLGDTQYF
TGTGCCTGGAGTGTACTAGCGGCCTCCCTGGGGGATACGCAGTATTTT
>few|TRBJ1-2|14|TRBD1|TRBV28
CASSLLGQGAGYTF
TGTGCCAGCAGTTTACTCGGACAGGGGGCTGGCTACACCTTC
>.|TRBJ1-6|15|.|TRBV7-6
CASSQMGDKGSPLHF
TGTGCCAGCAGCCAGATGGGGGACAAAGGTTCACCCCTCCACTTT
>.|TRBJ1-2|14|.|TRBV28
CASSDPGVGYGYTF
TGTGCCAGCAGTGACCCAGGGGTCGGCTATGGCTACACCTTC
>.|TRBJ2-7|12|.|TRBV6-5
CASRSQSYEQYF
TGTGCCAGCAGAAGTCAGTCCTACGAGCAGTACTTC
>few|TRBJ1-5|14|TRBD1|TRBV6-5
CASSDRVRNQPQHF
TGTGCCAGCAGTGACAGGGTGCGCAATCAGCCCCAGCATTTT
>few|TRBJ2-7|14|.|TRBV5-5
CASSLGRGGDEQYF
TGTGCCAGCAGCTTGGGGCGGGGAGGCGACGAGCAGTACTTC
>.|TRBJ1-1|14|TRBD1|TRBV18
CASSRQGLNTEAFF
TGTGCCAGCTCACGACAGGGACTGAACACTGAAGCTTTCTTT
>.|TRBJ2-3|17|TRBD2|TRBV29-1
CSVTGLPGLVPTDTQYF
TGCAGCGTTACGGGATTACCGGGACTAGTCCCCACAGATACGCAGTATTTT
>.|TRBJ2-3|16|TRBD2|TRBV4-2
CASSQEMGLAGDTQYF
TGTGCCAGCAGCCAAGAAATGGGACTAGCGGGAGATACGCAGTATTTT
>once|TRBJ2-7|14|TRBD1|TRBV7-2
CASSLDSGGYEQYF
TGTGCCAGCAGCTTAGATTCAGGGGGCTACGAGCAGTACTTC
>.|TRBJ2-7|15|TRBD2|TRBV7-2
CASSLQRGSSYEQYF
TGTGCCAGCAGCCTCCAGCGGGGAAGCTCCTACGAGCAGTACTTC
>.|TRBJ2-7|15|TRBD2|TRBV7-7
CASSSGLAGGDEQYF
TGTGCTAGCAGCAGTGGACTAGCGGGGGGCGACGAGCAGTACTTC
>.|TRBJ1-1|15|TRBD1|TRBV6-6
CASSYSGQEGSEAFF
TGTGCCAGCAGTTACTCGGGACAGGAGGGGTCTGAAGCTTTCTTT
>once|TRBJ2-1|12|.|TRBV30
CAWSDYYNEQFF
TGTGCCTGGAGTGACTACTACAATGAGCAGTTCTTC
>.|TRBJ2-5|16|.|TRBV7-9
CASSGAVGRRQETQYF
TGTGCCAGCAGCGGGGCCGTCGGCAGGAGACAAGAGACCCAGTACTTC
>.|TRBJ2-7|14|TRBD2|TRBV28
CASREGREIHEQYF
TGTGCCAGCAGAGAGGGGCGGGAGATTCACGAGCAGTACTTC
>once|TRBJ2-7|13|.|TRBV7-2
CASSPTGSYEQYF
TGTGCCAGCAGCCCGACAGGCTCCTACGAGCAGTACTTC
>.|TRBJ1-6|15|.|TRBV9
CASSVGGDYNSPLHF
TGTGCCAGCAGCGTAGGCGGAGACTATAATTCACCCCTCCACTTT
>.|TRBJ2-1|11|TRBD2|TRBV28
CASSYGTSGFF
TGTGCCAGCAGCTATGGGACTAGCGGTTTCTTC
>.|TRBJ1-4|15|.|TRBV18
CASSPGRVSNEKLFF
TGTGCCAGCTCACCCGGGCGGGTCTCTAATGAAAAACTGTTTTTT
>few|TRBJ1-1|15|TRBD1|TRBV7-3
CASSLSGTGRTEAFF
TGTGCCAGCAGCTTATCCGGGACAGGCCGAACTGAAGCTTTCTTT
>.|TRBJ2-6|21|TRBD2|TRBV6-9
CASSPILAGDIFDPGANVLTF
TGTGCCAGCAGTCCAATACTAGCGGGGGATATTTTTGACCCTGGGGCCAACGTCCTGACTTTC
>.|TRBJ2-1|14|TRBD1|TRBV19
CASSARTGELPQFF
TGTGCCAGTAGTGCCCGGACAGGGGAACTTCCTCAGTTCTTC
>.|TRBJ2-5|15|TRBD2|TRBV19
CASSPMTSGRETQYF
TGTGCCAGTAGTCCGATGACTAGCGGGAGAGAGACCCAGTACTTC
>few|TRBJ2-2|15|.|TRBV28
CASRSSGPNTGELFF
TGTGCCAGCAGGTCCAGCGGGCCGAACACCGGGGAGCTGTTTTTT
>.|TRBJ2-7|15|.|TRBV7-8
CASSAFLGEFYEQYF
TGTGCCAGCAGCGCCTTCCTAGGCGAGTTCTACGAGCAGTACTTC
>.|TRBJ1-5|17|TRBD1|TRBV7-4
CASSLGRAGQGNQPQHF
TGTGCCAGCAGCTTAGGCCGGGCGGGACAGGGCAATCAGCCCCAGCATTTT
>.|TRBJ2-2|13|TRBD2|TRBV7-8
CAIPGLATGELFF
TGTGCCATCCCGGGACTAGCAACCGGGGAGCTGTTTTTT
>.|TRBJ2-5|15|TRBD2|TRBV7-2
CASSLELAGRKTQYF
TGTGCCAGCAGCTTAGAACTAGCGGGAAGAAAGACCCAGTACTTC
>.|TRBJ2-1|14|.|TRBV5-1
CASSLDSRYNEQFF
TGCGCCAGCAGCTTGGACAGCCGTTACAATGAGCAGTTCTTC
>.|TRBJ2-7|16|TRBD2|TRBV6-6
CASSTFTGTSGYEQYF
TGTGCCAGCAGTACCTTTACCGGGACTAGCGGATACGAGCAGTACTTC
>few|TRBJ1-2|15|TRBD1|TRBV19
CASSIRGQGLRGYTF
TGTGCCAGTAGTATAAGAGGACAGGGTTTACGTGGCTACACCTTC
>.|TRBJ1-5|14|.|TRBV5-6
CASSSTGVGQPQHF
TGTGCCAGCAGCTCTACAGGTGTGGGGCAGCCCCAGCATTTT
>.|TRBJ1-5|15|TRBD1|TRBV27
CASKPGQGRNQPQHF
TGTGCCAGCAAACCGGGACAGGGACGCAATCAGCCCCAGCATTTT
>.|TRBJ2-3|12|.|TRBV5-1
CASSQLGDTQYF
TGCGCCAGCAGCCAACTAGGAGATACGCAGTATTTT
>.|TRBJ2-7|11|.|TRBV29-1
CSAGGIYEQYF
TGCAGCGCAGGAGGGATCTACGAGCAGTACTTC
>.|TRBJ2-7|12|.|TRBV6-6
CASSQTLDEQYF
TGTGCCAGCAGCCAAACTCTAGACGAGCAGTACTTC
>.|TRBJ2-7|12|.|TRBV7-9
CASSFSSYEQYF
TGTGCCAGCAGCTTCAGCTCCTACGAGCAGTACTTC
>.|TRBJ2-1|14|.|TRBV19
CASRGQAASNEQFF
TGTGCCAGTAGGGGGCAAGCAGCGTCTAATGAGCAGTTCTTC
>.|TRBJ1-5|16|.|TRBV4-1
CASSQEIGGRHQPQHF
TGCGCCAGCAGCCAAGAGATAGGCGGCCGCCATCAGCCCCAGCATTTT